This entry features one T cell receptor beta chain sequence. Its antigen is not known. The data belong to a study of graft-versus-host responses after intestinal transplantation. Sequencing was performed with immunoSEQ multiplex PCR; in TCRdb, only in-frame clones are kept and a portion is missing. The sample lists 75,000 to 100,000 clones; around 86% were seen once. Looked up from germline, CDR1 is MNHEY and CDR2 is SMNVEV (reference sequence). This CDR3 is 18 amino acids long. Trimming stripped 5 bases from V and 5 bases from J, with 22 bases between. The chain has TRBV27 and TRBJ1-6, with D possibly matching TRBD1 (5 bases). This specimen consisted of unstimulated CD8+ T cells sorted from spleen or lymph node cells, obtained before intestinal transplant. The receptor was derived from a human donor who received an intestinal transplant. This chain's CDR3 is CASSPTAQVFPHNSPLHF. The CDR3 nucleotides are TGTGCCAGCAGTCCGACAGCTCAGGTCTTTCCTCATAATTCACCCCTCCACTTT.